This note documents a single T cell receptor beta chain sequence. This entry is derived from a study of cytomegalovirus exposure and HLA in healthy donors. The PCR made use of 60 Vbeta and 13 Jbeta primers. Method: immunoSEQ multiplex PCR; TCRdb's copy keeps in-frame clones and lacks some. The sample shows about 180,000 clones, about 69% of them seen only once. The CDR3 is 14 residues long. Germline trimming cut 6 bases from V and 7 bases from J; bases unmatched to any gene: 9. Germline V lookup: CDR1 MDHEN, CDR2 SYDVKM. The sequenced sample consisted of PBMCs. This sequence originates from a male donor in good health and CMV-seronegative. The rearrangement joins TRBV28 to TRBJ1-5; the match to TRBD1 covers 7 bases. In DNA, the CDR3 is TGTGCCAGCAGCCGACGACAGGGTCGCCAGCCCCAGCATTTT. Residues: CASSRRQGRQPQHF.